The entry below gives a single TCR beta chain sequence along with its context. The CDR3 covers 12 residues. Germline assignment: CDR1 LGHDT and CDR2 YNNKEL (reference sequence). V gave up 0 bases and J gave up 12 bases; unmatched junction bases: 5. This entry is derived from a study of T cell responses to AZD1222 COVID-19 vaccine. Profiling relied on immunoSEQ multiplex PCR, and the TCRdb table lists in-frame clones only, not all of them. Altogether approximately 120,000 clones are present, around 90% being singletons, with the ten largest covering 4% to 4.5%. The V and J genes are TRBV3-1 (or the pseudogene TRBV3-2) and TRBJ2-7; 7 bases fit TRBD1. Sequences were derived from peripheral blood, sampled on day 0 of AZD1222 vaccination. The clonotype comes from an adult in good health. The CDR3 here is CASSQDTGTVYF. CDR3 coding DNA: TGTGCCAGCAGCCAAGATACCGGGACAGTGTACTTC.